The sequence of this T cell receptor (beta chain) was determined in a study of blood T cell repertoires in COVID-19. Study overall: There were acute and convalescent COVID-19 samples, and they came from the United States, Italy and Spain. Sources were T cells, B-cell-depleted T cells, or PBMCs; the material itself was cDNA or gDNA.

In the authors' workflow: The assay estimated nucleated cells by amplifying reference gene primers. TCRdb keeps only in-frame clones here, not all; method: immunoSEQ multiplex PCR. V, J and clone size reflect that table, while D and trimming were determined from the DNA. The sample gives approximately 470,000 clones, about nine tenths of which show up once; roughly 0.7% is in the top ten. This CDR3 is 12 amino acids long. The V and J ends lost 3 bases and 7 bases respectively, with 13 bases between them. Per germline, CDR1 GTSNPN and CDR2 SVGIG (reference sequence). Cohort assignment relied on participant-reported clinical history.

The chain combines TRBV30 with TRBJ2-7; D possibly corresponds to TRBD2 (5 bases). Source material: PBMCs or T cells enriched from blood (not recorded which). This TCR was recovered from a woman aged 18-35 years who had recovered from COVID-19. The CDR3 DNA reads as TGTGCCTGGAGGTCTGAGGGTGGGGAGCAGTACTTC. The encoded protein is CAWRSEGGEQYF.